This T cell receptor beta chain is from a study of T cell responses to AZD1222 COVID-19 vaccine. The study's findings and limits: At 160-218 and 743-854, vaccine-associated CD4 TCRs were dominant, and they spanned spike. Unmutated regions of variants are reportedly targeted by nearly half of spike-specific TCRs. Seropositive at baseline were only a handful of AZD1222 recipients.

The V gene lost 4 bases and the J gene lost 1 base, with 11 bases spanning the gap. The germline CDR1 and CDR2 sequences are SGHVS and FNYEAQ. This CDR3 has 15 residues. Comments on this clone: What it binds is not known.

Some clones are missing from TCRdb's copy, which holds only in-frame ones; the method was immunoSEQ multiplex PCR. The sample carries 150,000 to 200,000 clones, around 92% recorded once. This clonotype was sampled from an adult who received the AZD1222 COVID-19 vaccine. This specimen consisted of peripheral blood, obtained 28 days after the second AZD1222 dose. This sequence joins TRBV7-6 and TRBJ1-3; no definite D call. The CDR3: CASSSSAESGNTIYF. DNA of the CDR3: TGTGCCAGCAGCTCATCAGCGGAATCTGGAAACACCATATATTTT.